The clone carrying this TCR beta chain has only a few counts. Antigen: not known. The CDR3 length is 17 residues. Germline assignment: CDR1 LGHNA and CDR2 YSLEER. Trimming took 0 bases from V and 5 from J, leaving 17 bases between them. Combining iRepertoire HTBI primers with Arm-PCR of CDR3 regions, the authors built TCR beta libraries. TCRdb itself ran the multiplex PCR reads through MiXCR, one entry per CDR3 protein. The table shows hundreds of thousands of distinct CDR3 sequences, with about 17% occurring only once. This sample is drawn from a study of regulatory T cells in long-lasting Graves disease. Points from the study as a whole: Newly diagnosed disease favored TRBV20-1 and TRBJ2-1 over persistent disease. Accuracy may have suffered from the small sample size.

Time point denoted: newly diagnosed GD, antithyroid drugs for less than 3 months. Preparation of the TCR library used RNA extracted from PBMCs. These same records also appear under a second study, on T cells in Graves' hyperthyroidism and ophthalmopathy.

The sequence derives from a woman in her thirties with Graves disease. The chain employs TRBV4-3 and TRBJ2-1, with D possibly matching TRBD2 (6 bases). The material was peripheral blood mononuclear cells (PBMCs), obtained at new diagnosis, from a patient treated with antithyroid drugs. CDR3 residues: CASSQDTRQGLHNEQFF. CDR3 in DNA: TGCGCCAGCAGCCAAGATACCAGGCAGGGACTCCACAATGAGCAGTTCTTC.